The 24 T cell receptor beta chains below all came from one sample that was sequenced in a study of OX40 agonist ivuxolimab in advanced cancers. Data came from immunoSEQ multiplex PCR; TCRdb stores just in-frame clones and leaves some out. The sample yields 25,000 to 35,000 clones, approximately 93% seen once. Sequencing was performed on CD4+ or CD8+ T cells sorted from blood, taken in a trial of the OX40 agonist ivuxolimab. The receptors shown here come from an adult with an advanced solid tumor such as melanoma, head and neck, liver or kidney cancer.

CDR3 nucleotides: TGTGCCATCAGTGAGAATTTTGGAAACACCATATATTTT. Its protein is CAISENFGNTIYF. The chain combines TRBV10-3 with TRBJ1-3, with D unresolved. Trimming pared 2 bases from V and 3 bases from J, leaving 5 bases between. Germline loops: CDR1 ENHRY, CDR2 SYGVKD. This CDR3 is built from 13 residues.

This chain connects TRBV6-5 to TRBJ2-3; D may be TRBD2 (6 bases). The V gene lost 3 bases and the J gene lost 5 bases, with 15 bases spanning the gap. Germline CDR1 and CDR2: MNHEY and SVGAGI. The CDR3 consists of 15 residues. CDR3 amino acids: CASSYGGFSLDTQYF. Written as DNA, the CDR3 is TGTGCCAGCAGTTATGGGGGGTTTAGTTTAGATACGCAGTATTTT.

The gene calls are TRBV6-5 and TRBJ1-2; no clear D. The V end was cut by 2 bases, the J end by 4 bases, with 8 bases between. Germline CDR1 reads MNHEY; CDR2 reads SVGAGI. This CDR3 is 13 amino acids long. Here the CDR3 reads CASSYRSGYGYTF. CDR3 coding DNA: TGTGCCAGCAGTTACCGGTCTGGCTATGGCTACACCTTC.

The rearrangement links TRBV9 to TRBJ1-5; 9 nucleotides match TRBD1. CDR1 SGDLS and CDR2 YYNGEE come from the germline V gene. V shed 0 bases and J 5 bases; nucleotides not matched to a gene: 0. This CDR3 is built from 14 residues. CDR3 DNA: TGTGCCAGCAGCGTAGGGGACAGGGATCAGCCCCAGCATTTT. Translation gives CASSVGDRDQPQHF. Variable domain in full (rest from reference TRBV9 and TRBJ1-5): DSGVTQTPKHLITATGQRVTLRCSPRSGDLSVYWYQQSLDQGLQFLIQYYNGEERAKGNILERFSAQQFPDLHSELNLSSLELGDSALYFCASSVGDRDQPQHFGDGTRLSIL.

The chain links TRBV7-2 to TRBJ2-7; D possibly corresponds to TRBD1 (5 bases). CDR3 length: 15 amino acids. Per germline, CDR1 SGHTA and CDR2 FQGNSA. V was cut by 5 bases and J by 6 bases, with 20 bases left in between. This CDR3 is CASSPAGNRLPEQYF. Written as DNA, the CDR3 is TGTGCCAGCAGCCCGGCCGGTAACAGGTTACCCGAGCAGTACTTC. Together with reference TRBV7-2 and TRBJ2-7, the CDR3 gives the full variable domain: GAGVSQSPSNKVTEKGKDVELRCDPISGHTALYWYRQSLGQGLEFLIYFQGNSAPDKSGLPSDRFSAERTGGSVSTLTIQRTQQEDSAVYLCASSPAGNRLPEQYFGPGTRLTVT.

This chain connects TRBV9 to TRBJ1-1, with D unclear. The CDR3 has 13 amino acids. The germline V gene has CDR1 SGDLS and CDR2 YYNGEE. V was shortened by 1 base and J by 1 base, with 5 bases between the two germline ends. The CDR3: CASSVSGNTEAFF. CDR3 nucleotides: TGTGCCAGCAGCGTAAGCGGGAACACTGAAGCTTTCTTT.

V gene TRBV19 combines with J gene TRBJ1-5, with D maybe TRBD1 (6 bases). Germline V CDR1 and CDR2: LNHDA, SQIVND (reference sequence). This CDR3 spans 16 amino acids. With 5 bases removed from V and 6 bases from J, the gap between germline ends came to 20 bases. The CDR3 DNA reads TGTGCCAGTAGTCCAAACAGGGCTATCTTGAGTCAGCCCCAGCATTTT. Translated, it gives CASSPNRAILSQPQHF.

J is TRBJ1-1 and V is TRBV11-3; no clear D. CDR1 and CDR2 (germline): SGHNT, YENEEA. This CDR3 has 12 amino acids. The V end was cut by 2 bases, the J end by 5 bases, with 6 bases between. The CDR3 is CASSLRETEAFF. DNA of the CDR3: TGTGCCAGCAGCTTAAGGGAAACTGAAGCTTTCTTT.

The chain carries TRBV28 and TRBJ2-4; D might be TRBD1 or TRBD2, each matching 6 bases. Germline lookup yields CDR1 MDHEN and CDR2 SYDVKM. V was shortened by 6 bases and J by 3 bases, with 9 bases between the two germline ends. This CDR3 has 13 amino acids. The CDR3 DNA sequence: TGTGCCAGCAGGGGGGGCGTCAAAAACATTCAGTACTTC. Protein product: CASRGGVKNIQYF.

The chain joins TRBV19 to TRBJ2-1; no reliable D call. The germline gives CDR1 LNHDA, CDR2 SQIVND (reference sequence). This CDR3 has 12 amino acids. V was shortened by 5 bases and J by 8 bases, with 10 bases between the two germline ends. The CDR3 DNA reads TGTGCCAGTAGTCCCTCTTTGTATGAGCAGTTCTTC. Protein sequence: CASSPSLYEQFF.

The chain links TRBV19 to TRBJ1-1; D not resolved. This CDR3 region has 12 residues. Trimming shortened V by 3 bases and J by 5 bases, and 7 bases separated the two germline ends. Germline V gives CDR1 LNHDA, CDR2 SQIVND (reference sequence). DNA of the CDR3: TGTGCCAGTAGTATCCCTGGGACTGAAGCTTTCTTT. Its protein product is CASSIPGTEAFF.

The V gene is TRBV7-2, the J gene TRBJ2-1; D remains unclear. This CDR3 spans 12 amino acids. Germline V lookup: CDR1 SGHTA, CDR2 FQGNSA. Trimming took 3 bases from V and 7 from J, leaving 7 bases between them. The CDR3 bases are TGTGCCAGCAGCTTTTTGGGAAATGAGCAGTTCTTC. It yields the protein CASSFLGNEQFF.

The chain couples TRBV19 to TRBJ1-1; D uncertain. V was clipped by 0 bases and J by 0 bases, with 8 bases between them. The CDR3 totals 15 residues. Germline V lookup: CDR1 LNHDA, CDR2 SQIVND (reference sequence). Here the CDR3 reads CASSIDEEVNTEAFF. The DNA for the CDR3 is TGTGCCAGTAGTATAGATGAAGAGGTGAACACTGAAGCTTTCTTT.

The chain links TRBV2 to TRBJ2-5; 10 bases fit TRBD2. The CDR3 is 14 amino acids. The germline CDR1 and CDR2 sequences are SNHLY and FYNNEI. The V and J ends lost 5 bases and 5 bases, in that order; junction bases with no gene match: 5. The CDR3 DNA is TGTGCCAGCAGTAGCGGGAGGGCCCGGGAGACCCAGTACTTC. Protein sequence: CASSSGRARETQYF.

The chain carries TRBV27 and TRBJ2-1; a possible D gene is TRBD2 (5 bases). Germline CDR1 reads MNHEY; CDR2 reads SMNVEV (reference sequence). The CDR3 runs 15 residues. Trimming left V 7 bases short and J 2 bases short, with 15 bases between. In nucleotides, the CDR3 is TGTGCCAGCACCGGAGGCAGAACACCCTACAATGAGCAGTTCTTC. This translates into CASTGGRTPYNEQFF.

The chain is built from TRBV29-1 and TRBJ2-1, with 10 bases identical to TRBD2. The CDR3 extends over 16 amino acids. Per germline, CDR1 SQVTM and CDR2 ANQGSEA. Losses at the gene ends were 2 bases for V and 6 bases for J; bases not matched to a gene: 10. The chain's CDR3 is CSVENQGLAELNEQFF. The CDR3 nucleotides read TGCAGCGTTGAAAATCAAGGACTAGCGGAGCTCAATGAGCAGTTCTTC.

The J gene is TRBJ2-2, the V gene TRBV7-3; 7 bases are shared with TRBD2. The J segment lost 7 bases and the V segment lost 8 bases, leaving 7 bases of the junction unmatched. CDR1 is SGHTA, CDR2 FQGTGA, per germline. The CDR3 length is 13 residues. CDR3 sequence (DNA): TGTGCCAGCGCTCCGGGGGGTCGCGGGGAGCTGTTTTTT. As protein: CASAPGGRGELFF.

The V gene is TRBV7-9, the J gene TRBJ2-2; 10 bases are a match to TRBD1. The CDR3 totals 15 residues. V shed 5 bases and J 4 bases; nucleotides not matched to a gene: 4. Looked up from germline, CDR1 is SEHNR and CDR2 is FQNEAQ (reference sequence). CDR3 sequence reads: CASSGRTGGTGELFF. The CDR3 DNA reads as TGTGCCAGCAGCGGACGGACAGGGGGCACCGGGGAGCTGTTTTTT. The variable domain in full, completed from reference TRBV7-9 and TRBJ2-2, reads DTGVSQNPRHKITKRGQNVTFRCDPISEHNRLYWYRQTLGQGPEFLTYFQNEAQLEKSRLLSDRFSAERPKGSFSTLEIQRTEQGDSAMYLCASSGRTGGTGELFFGEGSRLTVL.

V is TRBV30 and J is TRBJ1-1; D gene unclear. Per the germline V gene, CDR1 is GTSNPN and CDR2 is SVGIG (reference sequence). The CDR3 has 10 residues. Trimming took off 1 base at V and 6 bases at J, with 3 bases between the two ends. CDR3 sequence: CAWSDPEAFF. In nucleotides, the CDR3 is TGTGCCTGGAGTGACCCTGAAGCTTTCTTT.

V is TRBV10-3 and J is TRBJ2-3, with D tentatively TRBD2 (5 bases). Trimming removed 9 bases at V and 0 bases at J, with 16 bases between. CDR3 length: 15 amino acids. From germline, CDR1 is ENHRY and CDR2 SYGVKD. DNA for the CDR3: TGTGCCATTTCCGGGATGCCCGCTAGCACAGATACGCAGTATTTT. As protein: CAISGMPASTDTQYF.

This chain joins TRBV19 and TRBJ2-1; no clear D. CDR1 is LNHDA, CDR2 SQIVND, per germline (reference sequence). Trimming took 4 bases from V and 6 from J, leaving 7 bases between them. This CDR3 region has 12 residues. The CDR3 protein is CASSTDSNEQFF. In nucleotides, the CDR3 is TGTGCCAGTAGTACAGATTCCAATGAGCAGTTCTTC.

This sequence joins TRBV14 and TRBJ1-1; no clear D gene. The V gene lost 0 bases and the J gene lost 1 base, with 15 bases spanning the gap. CDR1 and CDR2 from the germline V gene are SGHDN and FVKESK. The CDR3 totals 17 residues. The CDR3 DNA is TGTGCCAGCAGCCAAGAGGCAACCACTAAGCAGAACACTGAAGCTTTCTTT. Protein: CASSQEATTKQNTEAFF.

The chain couples TRBV7-9 to TRBJ2-1; maybe TRBD2 (6 bases). The CDR3 consists of 13 residues. Per germline, CDR1 SEHNR and CDR2 FQNEAQ (reference sequence). The V gene lost 5 bases and the J gene lost 9 bases, with 14 bases spanning the gap. The CDR3 spells CASSTGTFGEQFF. In DNA, the CDR3 is TGTGCCAGCAGCACTGGGACTTTCGGTGAGCAGTTCTTC.

This clone appeared once. At one boundary the junction diverges from the germline segment, which might be a read error. The chain employs TRBV6-1 and TRBJ1-4, with 9 nucleotides matching TRBD1. Germline assignment: CDR1 MNHNS and CDR2 SASEGT. The length of the CDR3 is 12 residues. The DNA for the CDR3 is TGTGCCAGCAGTGATTGGGACAGGGACCGAAATTTT. Its protein product is CASSDWDRDRNF.